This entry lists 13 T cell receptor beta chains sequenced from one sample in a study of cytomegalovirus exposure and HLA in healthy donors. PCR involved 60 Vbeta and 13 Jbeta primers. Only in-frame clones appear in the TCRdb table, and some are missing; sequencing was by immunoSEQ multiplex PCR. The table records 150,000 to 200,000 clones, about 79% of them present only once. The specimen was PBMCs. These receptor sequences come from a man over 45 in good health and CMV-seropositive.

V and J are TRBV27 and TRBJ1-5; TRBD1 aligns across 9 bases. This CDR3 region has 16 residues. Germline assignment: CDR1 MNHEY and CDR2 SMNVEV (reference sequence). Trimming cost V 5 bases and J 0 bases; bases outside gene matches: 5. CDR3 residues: CASSRSTGGSNQPQHF. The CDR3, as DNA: TGTGCCAGCAGTAGGTCGACAGGGGGTAGCAATCAGCCCCAGCATTTT.

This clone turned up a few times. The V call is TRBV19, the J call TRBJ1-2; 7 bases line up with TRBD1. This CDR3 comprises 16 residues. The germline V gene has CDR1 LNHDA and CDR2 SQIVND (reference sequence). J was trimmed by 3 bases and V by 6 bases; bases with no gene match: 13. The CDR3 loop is CASSMKGQRPYYGYTF. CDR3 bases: TGTGCCAGTAGCATGAAGGGACAGCGCCCCTACTATGGCTACACCTTC.

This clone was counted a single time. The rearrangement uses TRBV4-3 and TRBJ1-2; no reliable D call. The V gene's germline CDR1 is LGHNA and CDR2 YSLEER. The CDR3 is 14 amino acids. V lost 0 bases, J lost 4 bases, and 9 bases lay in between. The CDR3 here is CASSQERQLYGYTF. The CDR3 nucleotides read TGCGCCAGCAGCCAAGAGCGGCAGCTCTATGGCTACACCTTC.

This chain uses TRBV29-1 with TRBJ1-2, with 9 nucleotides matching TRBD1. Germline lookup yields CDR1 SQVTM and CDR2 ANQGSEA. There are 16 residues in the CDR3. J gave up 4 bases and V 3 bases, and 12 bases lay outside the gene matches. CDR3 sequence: CSVDEVGTGKGYGYTF. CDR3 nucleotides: TGCAGCGTTGATGAAGTGGGGACAGGGAAGGGCTATGGCTACACCTTC.

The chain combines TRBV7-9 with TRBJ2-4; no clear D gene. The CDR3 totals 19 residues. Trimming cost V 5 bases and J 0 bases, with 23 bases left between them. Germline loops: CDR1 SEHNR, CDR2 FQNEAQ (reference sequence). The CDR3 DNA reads TGTGCCAGCAGCGAACCTAGGATACACCCGAGATTAGCCAAAAACATTCAGTACTTC. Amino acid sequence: CASSEPRIHPRLAKNIQYF.

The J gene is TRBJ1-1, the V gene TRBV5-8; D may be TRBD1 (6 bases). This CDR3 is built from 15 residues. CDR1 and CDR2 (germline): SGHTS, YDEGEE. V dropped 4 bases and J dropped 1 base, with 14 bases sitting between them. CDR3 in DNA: TGTGCCAGCAGCGAACAGGGATGGCGGAACACTGAAGCTTTCTTT. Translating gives CASSEQGWRNTEAFF.

CDR3 loop: CASSFWTGVNTEAFF. The DNA of the CDR3 is TGTGCCAGCAGCTTCTGGACAGGAGTAAACACTGAAGCTTTCTTT. The chain has TRBV5-8 and TRBJ1-1; 7 nucleotides agree with TRBD1. CDR1 SGHTS and CDR2 YDEGEE come from the germline V gene. V lost 2 bases and J lost 2; bases outside the gene matches: 6. This CDR3 is built from 15 residues. The complete variable domain, with remaining parts taken from reference TRBV5-8 and TRBJ1-1, reads EAGVTQSPTHLIKTRGQQATLRCSPISGHTSVYWYQQALGLGLQFLLWYDEGEERNRGNFPPRFSGRQFPNYSSELNVNALELEDSALYLCASSFWTGVNTEAFFGQGTRLTVV.

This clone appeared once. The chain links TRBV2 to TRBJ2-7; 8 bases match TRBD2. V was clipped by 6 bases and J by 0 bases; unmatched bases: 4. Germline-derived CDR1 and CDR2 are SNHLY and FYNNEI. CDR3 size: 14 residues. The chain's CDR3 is CASRGGTSSYEQYV. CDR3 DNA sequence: TGTGCCAGCAGAGGGGGGACTAGCTCCTACGAGCAGTACGTC.

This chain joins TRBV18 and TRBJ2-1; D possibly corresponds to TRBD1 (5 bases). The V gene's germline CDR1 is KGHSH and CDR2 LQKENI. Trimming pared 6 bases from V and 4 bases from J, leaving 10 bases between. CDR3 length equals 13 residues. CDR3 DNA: TGTGCCAGCTCGGAGACAGATTACAATGAGCAGTTCTTC. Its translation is CASSETDYNEQFF. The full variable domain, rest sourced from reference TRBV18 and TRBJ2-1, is NAGVMQNPRHLVRRRGQEARLRCSPMKGHSHVYWYRQLPEEGLKFMVYLQKENIIDESGMPKERFSAEFPKEGPSILRIQQVVRGDSAAYFCASSETDYNEQFFGPGTRLTVL.

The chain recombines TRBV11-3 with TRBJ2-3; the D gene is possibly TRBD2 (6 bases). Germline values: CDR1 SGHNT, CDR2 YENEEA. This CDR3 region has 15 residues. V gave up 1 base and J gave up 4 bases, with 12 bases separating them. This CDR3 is CASSLGLGSADTQYF. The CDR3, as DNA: TGTGCCAGCAGCTTAGGACTAGGTTCGGCAGATACGCAGTATTTT.

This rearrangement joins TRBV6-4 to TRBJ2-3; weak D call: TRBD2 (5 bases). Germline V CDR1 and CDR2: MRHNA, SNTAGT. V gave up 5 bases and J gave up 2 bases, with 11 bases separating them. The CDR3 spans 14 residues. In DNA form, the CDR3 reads TGTGCCAGCAGTTTCGCGGACTCCACAGATACGCAGTATTTT. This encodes CASSFADSTDTQYF.

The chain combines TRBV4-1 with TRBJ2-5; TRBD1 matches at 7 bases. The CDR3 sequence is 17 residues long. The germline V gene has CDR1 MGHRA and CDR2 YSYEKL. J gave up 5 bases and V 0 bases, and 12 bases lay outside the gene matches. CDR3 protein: CASSQDPRGRVEETQYF. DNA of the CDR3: TGCGCCAGCAGCCAAGATCCGAGGGGGCGGGTGGAGGAGACCCAGTACTTC.

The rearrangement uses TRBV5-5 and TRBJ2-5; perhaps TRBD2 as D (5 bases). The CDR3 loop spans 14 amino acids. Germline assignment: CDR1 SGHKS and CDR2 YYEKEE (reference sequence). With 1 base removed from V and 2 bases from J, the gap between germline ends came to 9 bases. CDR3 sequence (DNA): TGTGCCAGCAGCTTGAGAGCGGATCAAGAGACCCAGTACTTC. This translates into CASSLRADQETQYF.